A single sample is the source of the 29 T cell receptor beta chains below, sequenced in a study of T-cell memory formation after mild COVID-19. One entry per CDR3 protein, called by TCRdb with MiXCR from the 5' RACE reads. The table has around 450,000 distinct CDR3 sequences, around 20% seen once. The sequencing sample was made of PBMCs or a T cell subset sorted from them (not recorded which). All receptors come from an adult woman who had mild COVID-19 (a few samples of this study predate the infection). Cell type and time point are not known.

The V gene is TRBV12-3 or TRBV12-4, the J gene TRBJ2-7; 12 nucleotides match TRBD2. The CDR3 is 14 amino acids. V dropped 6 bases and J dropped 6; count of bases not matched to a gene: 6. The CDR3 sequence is CASRGTSGRPEQYF. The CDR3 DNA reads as TGTGCCAGCAGGGGGACTAGCGGGCGACCCGAGCAGTACTTC.

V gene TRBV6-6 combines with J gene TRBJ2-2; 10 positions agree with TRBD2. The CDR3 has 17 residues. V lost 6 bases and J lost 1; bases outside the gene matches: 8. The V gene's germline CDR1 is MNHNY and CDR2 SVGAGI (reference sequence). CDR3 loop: CASRIDSGGWNTGELFF. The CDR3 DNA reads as TGTGCCAGCAGAATCGATAGCGGGGGGTGGAACACCGGGGAGCTGTTTTTT.

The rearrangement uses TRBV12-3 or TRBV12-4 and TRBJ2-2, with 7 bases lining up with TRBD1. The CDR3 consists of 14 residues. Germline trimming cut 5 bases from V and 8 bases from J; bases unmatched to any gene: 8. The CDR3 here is CASSQQGSVGELFF. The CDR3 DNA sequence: TGTGCCAGCAGTCAACAGGGGAGCGTGGGGGAGCTGTTTTTT.

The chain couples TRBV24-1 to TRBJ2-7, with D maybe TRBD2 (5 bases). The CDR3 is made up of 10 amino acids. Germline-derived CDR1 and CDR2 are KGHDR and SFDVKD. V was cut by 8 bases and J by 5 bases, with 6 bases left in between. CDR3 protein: CATTRDEQYF. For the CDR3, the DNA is TGTGCCACCACGAGGGACGAGCAGTACTTC.

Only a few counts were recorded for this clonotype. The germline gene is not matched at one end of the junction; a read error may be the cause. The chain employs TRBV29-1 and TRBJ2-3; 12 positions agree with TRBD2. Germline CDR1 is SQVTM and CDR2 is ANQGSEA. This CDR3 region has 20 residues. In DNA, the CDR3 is TGCAGCGCTGAAGGACGACTAGCGGGAGAGGGGCTGGGGGCCACAGATACGCAGTATTTT. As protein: CSAEGRLAGEGLGATDTQYF.

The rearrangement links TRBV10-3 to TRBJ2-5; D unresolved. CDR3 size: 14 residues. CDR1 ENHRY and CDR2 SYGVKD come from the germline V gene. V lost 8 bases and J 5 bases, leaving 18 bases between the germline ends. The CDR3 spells CAIGRRAESETQYF. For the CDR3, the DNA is TGTGCCATCGGTAGAAGGGCCGAATCGGAGACCCAGTACTTC.

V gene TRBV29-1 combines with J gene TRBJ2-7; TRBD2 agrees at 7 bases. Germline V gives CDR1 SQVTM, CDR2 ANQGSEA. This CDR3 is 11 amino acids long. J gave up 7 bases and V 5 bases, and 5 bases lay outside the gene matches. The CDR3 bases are TGCAGCGTTCAAAGGGGAGGGGAGCAGTACTTC. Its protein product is CSVQRGGEQYF.

CDR3 loop: CATGLSGAKETQYF. The CDR3 DNA reads TGTGCCACGGGCCTCAGCGGGGCCAAAGAGACCCAGTACTTC. The rearrangement uses TRBV6-6 and TRBJ2-5; the match to TRBD2 covers 7 bases. CDR1 and CDR2 (germline): MNHNY, SVGAGI (reference sequence). V lost 10 bases and J lost 3; bases outside the gene matches: 11. This CDR3 has 14 amino acids.

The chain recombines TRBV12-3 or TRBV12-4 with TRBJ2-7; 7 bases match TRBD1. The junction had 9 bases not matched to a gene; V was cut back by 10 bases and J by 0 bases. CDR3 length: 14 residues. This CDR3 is CATAYGTASYEQYF. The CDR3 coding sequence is TGTGCCACCGCGTACGGGACAGCCTCCTACGAGCAGTACTTC.

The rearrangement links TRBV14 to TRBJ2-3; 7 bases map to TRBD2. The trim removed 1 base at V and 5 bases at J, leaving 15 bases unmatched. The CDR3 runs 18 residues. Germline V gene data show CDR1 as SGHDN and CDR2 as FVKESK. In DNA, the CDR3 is TGTGCCAGCAGCCAAGCGGTAGGCTCCGGGAGGATTCGAGATACGCAGTATTTT. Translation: CASSQAVGSGRIRDTQYF.

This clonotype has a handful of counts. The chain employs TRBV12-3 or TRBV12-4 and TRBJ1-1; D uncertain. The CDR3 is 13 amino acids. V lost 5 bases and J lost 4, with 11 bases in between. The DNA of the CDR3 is TGTGCCAGCAGTCGTCGGGAGGGCACTGAAGCTTTCTTT. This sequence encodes CASSRREGTEAFF.

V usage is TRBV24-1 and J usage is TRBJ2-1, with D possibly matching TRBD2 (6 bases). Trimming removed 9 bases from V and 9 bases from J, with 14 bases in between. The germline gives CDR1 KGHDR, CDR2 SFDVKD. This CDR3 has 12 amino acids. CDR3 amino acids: CATGTGSSEQFF. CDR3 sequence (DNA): TGTGCCACCGGGACTGGGTCGAGTGAGCAGTTCTTC.

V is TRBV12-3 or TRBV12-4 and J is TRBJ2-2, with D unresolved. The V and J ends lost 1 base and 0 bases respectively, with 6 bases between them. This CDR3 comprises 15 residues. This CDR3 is CASSLGVANTGELFF. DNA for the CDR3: TGTGCCAGCAGTTTAGGGGTTGCGAACACCGGGGAGCTGTTTTTT.

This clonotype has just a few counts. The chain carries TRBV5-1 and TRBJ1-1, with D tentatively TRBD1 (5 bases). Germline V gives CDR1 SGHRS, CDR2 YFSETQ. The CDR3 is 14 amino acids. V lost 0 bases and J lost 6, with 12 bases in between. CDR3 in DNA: TGCGCCAGCAGCTTGGCCGGGACGGGCGCTGAAGCTTTCTTT. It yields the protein CASSLAGTGAEAFF.

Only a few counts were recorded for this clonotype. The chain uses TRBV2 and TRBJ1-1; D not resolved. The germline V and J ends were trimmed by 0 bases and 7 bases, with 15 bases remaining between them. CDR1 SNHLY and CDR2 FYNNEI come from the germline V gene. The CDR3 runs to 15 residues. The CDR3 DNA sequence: TGTGCCAGCAGTGAAGCGTTCGAAGGTACGGGTGAAGCTTTCTTT. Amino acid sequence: CASSEAFEGTGEAFF.

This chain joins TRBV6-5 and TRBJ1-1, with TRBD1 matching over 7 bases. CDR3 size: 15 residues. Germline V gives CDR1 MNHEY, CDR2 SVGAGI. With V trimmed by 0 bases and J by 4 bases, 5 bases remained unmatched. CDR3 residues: CASSYSQGGFTEAFF. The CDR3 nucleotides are TGTGCCAGCAGTTACTCCCAGGGGGGTTTCACTGAAGCTTTCTTT.

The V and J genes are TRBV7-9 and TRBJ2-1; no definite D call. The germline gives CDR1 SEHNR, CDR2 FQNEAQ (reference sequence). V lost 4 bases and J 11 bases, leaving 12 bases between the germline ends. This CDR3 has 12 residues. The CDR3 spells CASSSLPEKQFF. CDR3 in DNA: TGTGCCAGCAGCTCCCTGCCCGAGAAGCAGTTCTTC. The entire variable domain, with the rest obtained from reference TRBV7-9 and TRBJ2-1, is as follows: DTGVSQNPRHKITKRGQNVTFRCDPISEHNRLYWYRQTLGQGPEFLTYFQNEAQLEKSRLLSDRFSAERPKGSFSTLEIQRTEQGDSAMYLCASSSLPEKQFFGPGTRLTVL.

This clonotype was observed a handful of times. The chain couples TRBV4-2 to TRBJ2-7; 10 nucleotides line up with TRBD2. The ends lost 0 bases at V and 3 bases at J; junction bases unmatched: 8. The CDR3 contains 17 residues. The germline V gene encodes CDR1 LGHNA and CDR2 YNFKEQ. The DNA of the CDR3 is TGTGCCAGCAGCCAAGATCAGCTGCCTAGCGGGGGCTACGAGCAGTACTTC. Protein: CASSQDQLPSGGYEQYF.

The CDR3 loop is CASSLGVFRNRAHEQFF. In DNA, the CDR3 is TGTGCCAGCAGCTTAGGGGTCTTCAGAAACAGGGCCCATGAGCAGTTCTTC. The chain carries TRBV7-8 and TRBJ2-1; TRBD1 is a possible D gene (6 bases). The V gene's germline CDR1 is SGHVS and CDR2 FQNEAQ. The CDR3 runs to 17 residues. Trimming cost V 1 base and J 8 bases, with 21 bases left between them.

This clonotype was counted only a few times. This CDR3 reads CATRLDHSSYNEQFF. Here the CDR3 DNA reads TGTGCCACCAGATTGGACCATAGCTCCTACAATGAGCAGTTCTTC. The rearrangement links TRBV15 to TRBJ2-1; D is unclear. With 6 bases removed from V and 0 bases from J, the gap between germline ends came to 12 bases. CDR3 length: 15 residues. Germline CDR1 LNHNV, CDR2 YYDKDF (reference sequence).

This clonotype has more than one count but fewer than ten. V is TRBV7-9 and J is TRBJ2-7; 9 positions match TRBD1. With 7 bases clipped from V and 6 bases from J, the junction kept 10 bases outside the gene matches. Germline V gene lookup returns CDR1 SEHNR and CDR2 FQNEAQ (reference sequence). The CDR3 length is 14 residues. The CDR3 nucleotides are TGTGCCAGCACCAGCCGGGACAGGGATCGCGAGCAGTACTTC. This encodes CASTSRDRDREQYF.

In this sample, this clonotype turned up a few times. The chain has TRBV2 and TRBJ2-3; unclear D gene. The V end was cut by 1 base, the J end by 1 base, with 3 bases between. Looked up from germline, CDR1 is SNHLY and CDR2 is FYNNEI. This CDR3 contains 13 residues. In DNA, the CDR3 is TGTGCCAGCAGTGAAGAAGGCACAGATACGCAGTATTTT. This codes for CASSEEGTDTQYF. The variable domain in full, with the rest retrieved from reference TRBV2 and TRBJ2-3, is EPEVTQTPSHQVTQMGQEVILRCVPISNHLYFYWYRQILGQKVEFLVSFYNNEISEKSEIFDDQFSVERPDGSNFTLKIRSTKLEDSAMYFCASSEEGTDTQYFGPGTRLTVL.

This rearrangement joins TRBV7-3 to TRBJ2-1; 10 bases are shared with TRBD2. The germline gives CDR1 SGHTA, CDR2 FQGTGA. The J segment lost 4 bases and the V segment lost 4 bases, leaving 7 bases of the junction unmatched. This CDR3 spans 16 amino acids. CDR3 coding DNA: TGTGCCAGCAGCTCAGCTGGACTAGCGGAGTACAATGAGCAGTTCTTC. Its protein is CASSSAGLAEYNEQFF.

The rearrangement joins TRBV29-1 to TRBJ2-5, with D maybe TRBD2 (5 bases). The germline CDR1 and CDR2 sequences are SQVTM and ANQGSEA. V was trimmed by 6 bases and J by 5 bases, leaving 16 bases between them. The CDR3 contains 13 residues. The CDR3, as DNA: TGCAGCGTAGAGCCCACTAGTCAGGAGACCCAGTACTTC. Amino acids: CSVEPTSQETQYF.

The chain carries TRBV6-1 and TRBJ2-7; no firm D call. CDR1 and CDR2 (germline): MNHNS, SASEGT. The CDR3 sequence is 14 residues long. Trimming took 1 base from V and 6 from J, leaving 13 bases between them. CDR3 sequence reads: CASSEVSYLPEQYF. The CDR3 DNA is TGTGCCAGCAGTGAAGTAAGTTACCTACCCGAGCAGTACTTC.

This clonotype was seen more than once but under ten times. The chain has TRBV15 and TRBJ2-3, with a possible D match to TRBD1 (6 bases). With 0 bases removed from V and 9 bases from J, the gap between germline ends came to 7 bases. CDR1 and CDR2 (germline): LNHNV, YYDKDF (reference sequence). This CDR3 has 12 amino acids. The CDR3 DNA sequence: TGTGCCACCAGCAGAGATCAGGGGACGCAGTATTTT. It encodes CATSRDQGTQYF.

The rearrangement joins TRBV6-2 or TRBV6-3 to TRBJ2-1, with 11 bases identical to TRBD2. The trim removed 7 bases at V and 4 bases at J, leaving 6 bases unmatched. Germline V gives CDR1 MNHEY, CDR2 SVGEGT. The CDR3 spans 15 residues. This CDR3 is CASTTLAGDYNEQFF. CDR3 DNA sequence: TGTGCCAGCACCACACTAGCGGGGGATTACAATGAGCAGTTCTTC.

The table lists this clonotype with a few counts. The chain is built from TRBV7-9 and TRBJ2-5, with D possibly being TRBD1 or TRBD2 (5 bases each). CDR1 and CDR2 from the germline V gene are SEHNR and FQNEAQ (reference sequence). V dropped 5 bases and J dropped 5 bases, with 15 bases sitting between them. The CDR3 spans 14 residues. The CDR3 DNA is TGTGCCAGCAGCATTACCGGGGCGCGGGAGACCCAGTACTTC. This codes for CASSITGARETQYF.

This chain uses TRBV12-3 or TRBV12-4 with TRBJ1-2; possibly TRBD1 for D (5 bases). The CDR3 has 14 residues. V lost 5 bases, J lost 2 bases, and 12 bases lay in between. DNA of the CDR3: TGTGCCAGCAGTCCAAGGACAAGCAACTATGGCTACACCTTC. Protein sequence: CASSPRTSNYGYTF.